This TCR beta chain was obtained from a study of T cells after yellow fever vaccination. General study findings and limits: Once the booster was given, most primary-vaccination clones reappeared, at approximately 97% for CD4 and over 85% for CD8. Shared CD4/CD8 clonotypes were a small share, likely from convergent recombination.

This clonotype came up a few times. Its antigen is not known. Synthesis of TCR cDNA relied on 5'RACE template switching, which attached a universal primer site and UMIs. TCRdb used MiXCR to reprocess the 5' RACE reads, holding one entry per CDR3 protein. The sample consists of approximately 160,000 distinct CDR3 sequences, 5.5% to 7.5% of them appearing once. CDR1 is LGHNT and CDR2 is FRNRAP in the germline V gene. The CDR3 is 13 residues long. V dropped 5 bases and J dropped 6; count of bases not matched to a gene: 1. Material: CD4+ T cells sorted from PBMCs, obtained on the day of the first yellow fever vaccination. The V and J genes are TRBV12-5 and TRBJ2-5; 12 nucleotides align to TRBD2. This receptor was taken from a man younger than 35 who received the YFV17D yellow fever vaccine. The CDR3 nucleotides read TGTGCTAGTGGTCTAGCGGGGGGGAAGACCCAGTACTTC. It encodes CASGLAGGKTQYF.